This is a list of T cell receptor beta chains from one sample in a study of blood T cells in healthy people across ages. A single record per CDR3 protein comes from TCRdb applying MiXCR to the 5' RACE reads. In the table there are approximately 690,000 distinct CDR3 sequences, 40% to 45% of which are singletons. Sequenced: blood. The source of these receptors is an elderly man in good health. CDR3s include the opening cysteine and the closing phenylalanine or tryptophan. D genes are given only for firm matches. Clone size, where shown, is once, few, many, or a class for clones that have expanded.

cdr3_aa: CATYGSGRANEQYF; cdr3_nt: TGTGCCACCTACGGGAGCGGGAGGGCCAATGAGCAGTACTTC; j_call: TRBJ2-5; clone_size: NA; d_call: TRBD2; v_call: TRBV6-2/TRBV6-3
cdr3_aa: CASSLEGGTNTGELFF; cdr3_nt: TGTGCCAGCAGCCTAGAAGGGGGTACAAACACCGGGGAGCTGTTTTTT; j_call: TRBJ2-2; clone_size: NA; d_call: NA; v_call: TRBV4-2
cdr3_aa: CGVAGSGGAAVYGYTF; cdr3_nt: TGCGGCGTTGCGGGGTCAGGGGGCGCGGCTGTCTATGGCTACACCTTC; j_call: TRBJ1-2; clone_size: NA; d_call: TRBD1; v_call: TRBV29-1
cdr3_aa: CASSPPPSGGAIDEQFF; cdr3_nt: TGTGCCAGCAGCCCCCCCCCTAGCGGGGGGGCCATCGATGAGCAGTTCTTC; j_call: TRBJ2-1; clone_size: once; d_call: TRBD2; v_call: TRBV5-4
cdr3_aa: CASSADVQNGYTF; cdr3_nt: TGTGCCAGCTCAGCGGACGTACAAAATGGCTACACCTTC; j_call: TRBJ1-2; clone_size: NA; d_call: NA; v_call: TRBV18
cdr3_aa: CASRETGFQGKLFF; cdr3_nt: TGTGCCAGCAGGGAAACAGGGTTTCAGGGTAAACTGTTTTTT; j_call: TRBJ1-4; clone_size: few; d_call: NA; v_call: TRBV7-2
cdr3_aa: CASSDQQGRLAPYNEQFF; cdr3_nt: TGCGCCAGCAGTGATCAACAGGGGCGACTAGCCCCTTACAATGAGCAGTTCTTC; j_call: TRBJ2-1; clone_size: NA; d_call: NA; v_call: TRBV10-2
cdr3_aa: CASSQEESYNEQFF; cdr3_nt: TGCGCCAGCAGCCAAGAGGAATCCTACAATGAGCAGTTCTTC; j_call: TRBJ2-1; clone_size: few; d_call: NA; v_call: TRBV4-3
cdr3_aa: CASRLRDLEQYF; cdr3_nt: TGTGCCAGCCGACTCCGGGACCTCGAGCAGTACTTC; j_call: TRBJ2-7; clone_size: NA; d_call: NA; v_call: TRBV6-6
cdr3_aa: CAWSAGTENTEAFF; cdr3_nt: TGTGCCTGGAGTGCGGGGACAGAGAACACTGAAGCTTTCTTT; j_call: TRBJ1-1; clone_size: NA; d_call: TRBD1; v_call: TRBV30
cdr3_aa: CASSEGDRGEAFF; cdr3_nt: TGTGCCAGCAGTGAAGGGGACAGAGGAGAAGCTTTCTTT; j_call: TRBJ1-1; clone_size: NA; d_call: TRBD1; v_call: TRBV6-1
cdr3_aa: CASSEGLAGRSYNEQFF; cdr3_nt: TGCGCCAGCAGCGAAGGACTAGCGGGGCGATCCTACAATGAGCAGTTCTTC; j_call: TRBJ2-1; clone_size: NA; d_call: TRBD2; v_call: TRBV5-1
cdr3_aa: CSWSGNTDTQYF; cdr3_nt: TGCAGCTGGTCGGGGAACACAGATACGCAGTATTTT; j_call: TRBJ2-3; clone_size: many; d_call: NA; v_call: TRBV29-1
cdr3_aa: CASSRTGKNIQYF; cdr3_nt: TGTGCCAGCAGTCGGACAGGCAAGAACATTCAGTACTTC; j_call: TRBJ2-4; clone_size: few; d_call: TRBD1; v_call: TRBV6-5
cdr3_aa: CASSLYTSGSTDTQYF; cdr3_nt: TGTGCCAGCAGCTTATACACTAGCGGGAGCACAGATACGCAGTATTTT; j_call: TRBJ2-3; clone_size: NA; d_call: TRBD2; v_call: TRBV7-3
cdr3_aa: CASSGETVFWGYTF; cdr3_nt: TGTGCCAGCAGTGGAGAGACGGTATTTTGGGGCTACACCTTC; j_call: TRBJ1-2; clone_size: NA; d_call: NA; v_call: TRBV25-1
cdr3_aa: CSARGGTETYEQYF; cdr3_nt: TGCAGTGCTAGGGGAGGGACAGAGACATACGAGCAGTACTTC; j_call: TRBJ2-7; clone_size: NA; d_call: NA; v_call: TRBV20-1
cdr3_aa: CATSRDQGTQGIKYF; cdr3_nt: TGTGCCACCAGCAGAGATCAGGGTACTCAAGGCATTAAGTACTTC; j_call: TRBJ2-4; clone_size: NA; d_call: NA; v_call: TRBV15
cdr3_aa: CARGTGQNQPQHF; cdr3_nt: TGTGCCAGAGGGACAGGTCAAAATCAGCCCCAGCATTTT; j_call: TRBJ1-5; clone_size: few; d_call: TRBD1; v_call: TRBV2
cdr3_aa: CASSQAGTSGGASTQYF; cdr3_nt: TGTGCCAGCAGCCAAGCCGGGACTAGCGGGGGGGCGTCTACGCAGTATTTT; j_call: TRBJ2-3; clone_size: NA; d_call: TRBD2; v_call: TRBV3-1
cdr3_aa: CASSQDLLAGNHEQYF; cdr3_nt: TGTGCCAGCAGCCAAGATCTGCTAGCTGGTAACCACGAGCAGTACTTC; j_call: TRBJ2-7; clone_size: NA; d_call: NA; v_call: TRBV3-1
cdr3_aa: CSARDGPNNEQFF; cdr3_nt: TGCAGTGCTAGAGATGGGCCTAACAATGAGCAGTTCTTC; j_call: TRBJ2-1; clone_size: few; d_call: NA; v_call: TRBV20-1
cdr3_aa: CASGQDLSYTGELFF; cdr3_nt: TGCGCCAGCGGCCAAGATTTGTCATACACCGGGGAGCTGTTTTTT; j_call: TRBJ2-2; clone_size: NA; d_call: NA; v_call: TRBV4-3
cdr3_aa: CASSDPHRDRNRSPLHF; cdr3_nt: TGTGCCAGCAGTGATCCTCACCGGGACCGAAATCGGTCACCCCTCCACTTT; j_call: TRBJ1-6; clone_size: few; d_call: NA; v_call: TRBV25-1
cdr3_aa: CASSFLETQYF; cdr3_nt: TGTGCCAGCAGTTTTCTTGAGACCCAGTACTTC; j_call: TRBJ2-5; clone_size: many; d_call: NA; v_call: TRBV12-3/TRBV12-4
cdr3_aa: CSARSGVNIGELFF; cdr3_nt: TGCAGTGCTAGGAGCGGGGTGAACATCGGGGAGCTGTTTTTT; j_call: TRBJ2-2; clone_size: NA; d_call: TRBD2; v_call: TRBV20-1